This T cell receptor (beta chain) was identified during a study of blood T cell repertoires in COVID-19. Authors' data handling: Reference gene primer amplification gave nucleated cell count estimates. This table comes from immunoSEQ multiplex PCR, and its TCRdb copy is limited to in-frame clones, with some not included. That table furnishes V, J and clone size, whereas the DNA furnished D and trimming. The repertoire includes 150,000 to 200,000 clones, 70% to 90% of them detected once, and 4% to 5.5% sits in the top ten. V was shortened by 3 bases and J by 7 bases, with 13 bases between the two germline ends. This CDR3 comprises 15 residues. In germline, CDR1 is MGHRA, CDR2 YSYEKL.

The genes are TRBV4-1 and TRBJ1-6; possibly TRBD1 for D (5 bases). Sample: peripheral blood. The sequence came from a human donor in a cohort sampled during active COVID-19. The CDR3 DNA follows: TGCGCCAGCAGCCAGATAGACAGAATAAATTCACCCCTCCACTTT. This gives the protein CASSQIDRINSPLHF.